One T cell receptor (beta chain) is described in this entry. This sample stems from a study of blood T cell repertoires in COVID-19. Study summary: T cells, B-cell-depleted T cells, or PBMCs supplied cDNA or gDNA.

V shed 2 bases and J shed 2 bases, with 12 bases lying between them. There are 15 residues in the CDR3. CDR1 and CDR2 (germline): LGHNA, YNFKEQ. Seattle's cohort entered during active infection and was followed longitudinally. Per the original methods: Reference gene primer amplification yielded estimated nucleated cell counts. The assay was immunoSEQ multiplex PCR, and TCRdb's table has in-frame clones only and misses some. The V and J calls and clone size come from that table; D and trimming were worked out from the DNA. The sample comprises under 65,000 clones, approximately 80% of which are singletons, and around a third rests with the top ten.

The receptor was isolated from a man aged 55 to 69 with COVID-19, enrolled during active disease. The source material was peripheral blood. The rearrangement joins TRBV4-2 to TRBJ1-1; D might be TRBD1 (5 bases). The CDR3 DNA is TGTGCCAGCAGCCAACCGGACACCTTAAACACTGAAGCTTTCTTT. This gives the protein CASSQPDTLNTEAFF.